At least ten counts were recorded for the clone carrying this T cell receptor beta chain. Time point reported: persistent/refractory GD, antithyroid drugs over 5 years with positive TRAb. There was RNA extracted from PBMCs, and the TCR library was made from it. This sample stems from a study of regulatory T cells in long-lasting Graves disease. Assembly of TCR beta libraries relied on iRepertoire HTBI primers together with Arm-PCR of CDR3 regions. TCRdb called the multiplex PCR reads again in MiXCR, with one record for every CDR3 protein. This sample has 310,000 or so distinct CDR3 sequences, with around 20% found just once. Looked up from germline, CDR1 is MDHEN and CDR2 is SYDVKM. V lost 2 bases, J lost 5 bases, and 13 bases lay in between. This CDR3 region has 15 residues.

The sequence derives from a female donor with Graves disease. This sequence joins TRBV28 and TRBJ1-5, with D possibly being TRBD1 (5 bases). The material sequenced was peripheral blood mononuclear cells (PBMCs), taken when the disease was refractory, from a patient treated with antithyroid drugs. The CDR3 DNA reads as TGTGCCAGCAGTTTACCGGTAGACAGATATCAGCCCCAGCATTTT. It codes for CASSLPVDRYQPQHF.